Shown below are 27 T cell receptor beta chains from a single sample sequenced in a study of identifying expanded T cells in peripheral blood. Generated by immunoSEQ multiplex PCR, the TCRdb table keeps only in-frame clones and is missing some. This table has under 150,000 clones, over 65% appearing once. Sequencing input: blood. These receptors came from a person between 18 and 75 years old in good health.

This chain uses TRBV25-1 with TRBJ1-1, with D possibly TRBD1 on 5 matching bases. The CDR3 is 15 residues long. V lost 4 bases and J lost 0, with 12 bases in between. In germline, CDR1 is MGHDK, CDR2 SYGVNS. This chain's CDR3 is CASSVGVGLNTEAFF. As DNA, the CDR3 is TGTGCCAGCAGTGTGGGGGTCGGCCTGAACACTGAAGCTTTCTTT.

As DNA, the CDR3 is TGTGCCATCAGTGAGTCGGGGAGGACGCAGTATTTT. It translates to CAISESGRTQYF. The J gene is TRBJ2-3, the V gene TRBV10-3; D possibly corresponds to TRBD2 (6 bases). This CDR3 comprises 12 residues. Per the germline V gene, CDR1 is ENHRY and CDR2 is SYGVKD. V shed 0 bases and J shed 9 bases, with 7 bases lying between them.

This chain joins TRBV6-5 and TRBJ1-6, with D perhaps TRBD1 (5 bases). In germline, CDR1 is MNHEY, CDR2 SVGAGI. The CDR3 length is 15 residues. V gave up 0 bases and J gave up 2 bases, with 5 bases separating them. For the CDR3, the DNA is TGTGCCAGCAGTTACTCGGGGGCCTATAATTCACCCCTCCACTTT. Protein product: CASSYSGAYNSPLHF.

This chain connects TRBV19 to TRBJ1-5; D is undetermined. Germline V gives CDR1 LNHDA, CDR2 SQIVND (reference sequence). The V end was cut by 3 bases, the J end by 4 bases, with 4 bases between. CDR3 length equals 12 residues. CDR3 DNA sequence: TGTGCCAGTAGTATTATGAATCAGCCCCAGCATTTT. The encoded protein is CASSIMNQPQHF.

The chain uses TRBV18 and TRBJ1-2; D uncertain. The V and J ends lost 3 bases and 8 bases respectively, with 22 bases between them. The CDR3 spans 16 residues. CDR1 is KGHSH and CDR2 is LQKENI in the germline V gene. DNA for the CDR3: TGTGCCAGCTCACCCAAACTTCCAGATAGCCTGCGGGGCTACACCTTC. It yields the protein CASSPKLPDSLRGYTF.

The chain is built from TRBV10-3 and TRBJ2-7, with D possibly TRBD2 on 7 matching bases. CDR1 and CDR2 (germline): ENHRY, SYGVKD. The germline V and J ends were trimmed by 10 bases and 3 bases, with 19 bases remaining between them. The CDR3 spans 14 residues. The CDR3 DNA reads as TGTGCCACAGCATCGGGGGGCTTGGGCTACGAGCAGTACTTC. This sequence encodes CATASGGLGYEQYF.

This clone was counted ten times or more. This chain connects TRBV6-1 to TRBJ1-2, with D hard to call. The CDR3 runs to 11 residues. The germline V gene has CDR1 MNHNS and CDR2 SASEGT. V gave up 3 bases and J gave up 8 bases, with 7 bases separating them. CDR3 sequence (DNA): TGTGCCAGCAGTGATGGCAGGGGCTACACCTTC. Residues: CASSDGRGYTF.

The chain couples TRBV6-5 to TRBJ1-3, with D possibly TRBD1 on 5 matching bases. The CDR3 extends over 13 amino acids. With 6 bases removed from V and 5 bases from J, the gap between germline ends came to 11 bases. The germline CDR1 and CDR2 sequences are MNHEY and SVGAGI. The CDR3 sequence is CASRGTGRNTIYF. The CDR3 DNA reads as TGTGCCAGCAGGGGGACGGGGAGAAACACCATATATTTT.

This chain uses TRBV6-5 with TRBJ1-1, with D perhaps TRBD1 (6 bases). The V end lost 7 bases, the J end lost 7 bases, and 10 bases lay between the germline ends. Germline V gives CDR1 MNHEY, CDR2 SVGAGI. CDR3 length equals 11 residues. The CDR3 reads CASTQGGEAFF. The CDR3 DNA reads TGTGCCAGCACTCAAGGGGGTGAAGCTTTCTTT.

This clone was seen a single time. This chain links TRBV7-9 with TRBJ2-3, with D possibly TRBD2 on 6 matching bases. The V and J ends lost 2 bases and 0 bases respectively, with 15 bases between them. The germline V gene has CDR1 SEHNR and CDR2 FQNEAQ (reference sequence). This CDR3 has 17 residues. The CDR3 DNA sequence: TGTGCCAGCAGCTTACGGAGGGCGACACTTAGCACAGATACGCAGTATTTT. Translation gives CASSLRRATLSTDTQYF.

The chain couples TRBV30 to TRBJ1-6, with 7 bases identical to TRBD1. This CDR3 region has 14 residues. Germline V gene data show CDR1 as GTSNPN and CDR2 as SVGIG (reference sequence). Trimming removed 8 bases from V and 8 bases from J; junction bases left unmatched: 12. The CDR3, as DNA: TGTGCCGGATCGGGGGGACAGTCGTATTCACCCCTCCACTTT. Residues: CAGSGGQSYSPLHF.

The chain couples TRBV7-2 to TRBJ2-7; TRBD2 matches 10 bases. Germline CDR1 reads SGHTA; CDR2 reads FQGNSA. This CDR3 is built from 15 residues. Losses at the gene ends were 7 bases for V and 3 bases for J; bases not matched to a gene: 9. The CDR3, as DNA: TGTGCCAGCACCCTCGCGACTAGCGGGCTCTACGAGCAGTACTTC. It specifies CASTLATSGLYEQYF.

This chain joins TRBV7-8 and TRBJ2-7, with D tentatively TRBD1 or TRBD2 (7 bases each). Germline loops: CDR1 SGHVS, CDR2 FQNEAQ. Trimming pared 5 bases from V and 0 bases from J, leaving 20 bases between. The CDR3 has 17 amino acids. The CDR3 spells CASSTSEGTVLSYEQYF. Here the CDR3 DNA reads TGTGCCAGCAGCACTAGCGAGGGGACAGTACTCTCCTACGAGCAGTACTTC.

The V call is TRBV7-2, the J call TRBJ2-5; 10 positions agree with TRBD2. V dropped 4 bases and J dropped 9; count of bases not matched to a gene: 17. The germline V gene encodes CDR1 SGHTA and CDR2 FQGNSA. The CDR3 consists of 17 residues. CDR3 region: CASSSSSERGGVPAQYF. CDR3 nucleotides: TGTGCCAGCAGCTCGTCATCCGAGCGGGGGGGTGTTCCGGCCCAGTACTTC.

CDR3 loop: CASSLGHLRGADTQYF. The CDR3 nucleotides read TGTGCCAGCAGCTTAGGACACCTCCGTGGCGCAGATACGCAGTATTTT. The J gene is TRBJ2-3, the V gene TRBV11-1, with D unclear. The germline gives CDR1 SGHAT, CDR2 FQDESV (reference sequence). This CDR3 contains 16 residues. Trimming cost V 1 base and J 4 bases, with 15 bases left between them. Full variable domain (missing parts from reference TRBV11-1 and TRBJ2-3): EAEVAQSPRYKITEKSQAVAFWCDPISGHATLYWYRQILGQGPELLVQFQDESVVDDSQLPKDRFSAERLKGVDSTLKIQPAELGDSAMYLCASSLGHLRGADTQYFGPGTRLTVL.

This chain connects TRBV6-5 to TRBJ1-2; D unresolved. The germline gives CDR1 MNHEY, CDR2 SVGAGI. CDR3 length: 14 amino acids. The V end lost 6 bases, the J end lost 5 bases, and 16 bases lay between the germline ends. CDR3 nucleotide sequence: TGTGCCAGCAGCCCAGACGCAGGAGCTTATGGCTACACCTTC. It is translated as CASSPDAGAYGYTF.

The V call is TRBV30, the J call TRBJ2-5, with D perhaps matching TRBD1 (5 bases). This CDR3 spans 13 amino acids. Trimming stripped 2 bases from V and 7 bases from J, with 14 bases between. Germline V lookup: CDR1 GTSNPN, CDR2 SVGIG (reference sequence). Written as DNA, the CDR3 is TGTGCCTGGAGTCCGACAGTTCTTGGGACCCAGTACTTC. Its protein product is CAWSPTVLGTQYF.

The gene calls are TRBV18 and TRBJ2-3; D may match TRBD1 or TRBD2 (5 bases each). From germline, CDR1 is KGHSH and CDR2 LQKENI. V was pared by 2 bases and J by 2 bases, with 14 bases between. The length of the CDR3 is 16 residues. The CDR3, as DNA: TGTGCCAGCTCACCAGATGGGACGGTGAACACAGATACGCAGTATTTT. Its translation is CASSPDGTVNTDTQYF.

This chain uses TRBV5-1 with TRBJ2-2; no reliable D call. CDR1 is SGHRS, CDR2 YFSETQ, per germline. The length of the CDR3 is 15 residues. V lost 3 bases and J 0 bases, leaving 9 bases between the germline ends. CDR3 sequence (DNA): TGCGCCAGCAGCTCACGCGGAGCGAACACCGGGGAGCTGTTTTTT. Protein product: CASSSRGANTGELFF.

The chain combines TRBV10-3 with TRBJ2-7; 14 positions agree with TRBD2. CDR1 and CDR2 from the germline V gene are ENHRY and SYGVKD. This CDR3 is built from 17 residues. Trimming at V came to 6 bases and at J to 4 bases, leaving 11 bases not matched to a gene. In nucleotides, the CDR3 is TGTGCCATCAGGGAGACTAGCGGGGGGGCCGGATCTTACGAGCAGTACTTC. This sequence encodes CAIRETSGGAGSYEQYF.

This clone turned up a few times. The rearrangement uses TRBV5-5 and TRBJ1-2; a weak D match, TRBD1 (6 bases). The V end was cut by 4 bases, the J end by 4 bases, with 20 bases between. CDR1 and CDR2 from the germline V gene are SGHKS and YYEKEE (reference sequence). This CDR3 is built from 16 residues. The CDR3 sequence is CASSEAGGQRPYGYTF. In nucleotides, the CDR3 is TGTGCCAGCAGCGAGGCTGGGGGCCAGAGGCCCTATGGCTACACCTTC.

This clone was detected once. The V call is TRBV4-1, the J call TRBJ1-2; no reliable D call. CDR1 is MGHRA, CDR2 YSYEKL, per germline. Trimming stripped 4 bases from V and 2 bases from J, with 17 bases between. The CDR3 sequence is 16 residues long. The CDR3, as DNA: TGCGCCAGCAGCCCGGGTAGGATGCCTGCCAACTATGGCTACACCTTC. Protein product: CASSPGRMPANYGYTF.

This clone was detected only a few times. The chain has TRBV6-1 and TRBJ1-6; D remains unclear. The CDR3 is made up of 14 amino acids. Trimming pared 10 bases from V and 7 bases from J, leaving 17 bases between. The germline V gene has CDR1 MNHNS and CDR2 SASEGT. The CDR3 loop reads CATRGAGINSPLHF. The CDR3 DNA reads as TGTGCCACGAGAGGTGCGGGGATAAATTCACCCCTCCACTTT.

The genes are TRBV7-2 and TRBJ1-4; the match to TRBD1 covers 8 bases. The CDR3 extends over 15 amino acids. Germline V gene sequence: CDR1 SGHTA, CDR2 FQGNSA. The V gene end was trimmed by 5 bases and the J gene end by 2 bases; junction bases not matched to a gene: 4. The CDR3 DNA reads TGTGCCAGCAGCCCCAGGGGGCCGACTAATGAAAAACTGTTTTTT. It yields the protein CASSPRGPTNEKLFF.

This clone was detected only a few times. The J gene is TRBJ2-7, the V gene TRBV6-6, with D unresolved. The ends were cut back, 0 bases at V and 3 bases at J, with 6 bases in the middle. There are 13 residues in the CDR3. CDR1 and CDR2 (germline): MNHNY, SVGAGI (reference sequence). The CDR3 is CASSYSQIYEQYF. As DNA, the CDR3 is TGTGCCAGCAGTTACTCCCAGATCTACGAGCAGTACTTC.

The chain couples TRBV30 to TRBJ1-5; a weak D match, TRBD1 (5 bases). Germline CDR1 and CDR2: GTSNPN and SVGIG (reference sequence). V was pared by 0 bases and J by 8 bases, with 14 bases between. The CDR3 length is 14 residues. CDR3 in amino acids: CAWSVGGTGEPQHF. The CDR3 region has the DNA TGTGCCTGGAGTGTAGGTGGGACTGGGGAGCCCCAGCATTTT.

The chain combines TRBV28 with TRBJ2-5; possibly TRBD1 for D (6 bases). Germline V gives CDR1 MDHEN, CDR2 SYDVKM. The CDR3 has 16 residues. Trimming shortened V by 2 bases and J by 2 bases, and 15 bases separated the two germline ends. The CDR3 region is CASSLLEAGAQETQYF. CDR3 sequence (DNA): TGTGCCAGCAGTTTACTCGAGGCAGGGGCACAAGAGACCCAGTACTTC.